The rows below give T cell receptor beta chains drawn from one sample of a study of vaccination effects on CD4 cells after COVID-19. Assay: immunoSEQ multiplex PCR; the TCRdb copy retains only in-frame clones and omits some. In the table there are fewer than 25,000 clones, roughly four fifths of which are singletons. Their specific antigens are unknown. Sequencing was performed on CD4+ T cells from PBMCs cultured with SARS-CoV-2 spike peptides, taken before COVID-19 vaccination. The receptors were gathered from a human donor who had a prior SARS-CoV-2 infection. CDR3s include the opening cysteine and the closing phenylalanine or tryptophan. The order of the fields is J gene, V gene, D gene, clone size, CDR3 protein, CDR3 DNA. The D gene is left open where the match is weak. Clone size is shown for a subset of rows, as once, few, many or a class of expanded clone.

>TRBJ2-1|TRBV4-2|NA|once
CASSQVQSEQFF
TGTGCCAGCAGCCAAGTCCAATCGGAGCAGTTCTTC
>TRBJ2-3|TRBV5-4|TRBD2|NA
CASSTGGAQRDTQYF
TGTGCCAGCAGCACGGGGGGGGCGCAACGAGATACGCAGTATTTT
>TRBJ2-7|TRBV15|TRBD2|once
CATWPGGRANEQYF
TGTGCCACCTGGCCGGGCGGGAGGGCCAACGAGCAGTACTTC
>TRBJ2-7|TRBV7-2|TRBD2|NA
CASRLSQTSGVDF
TGTGCCAGCAGGCTATCCCAAACTAGCGGGGTGGACTTC
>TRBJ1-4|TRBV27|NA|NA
CASRPTGINEKLFF
TGTGCCAGCAGACCTACAGGGATAAATGAAAAACTGTTTTTT
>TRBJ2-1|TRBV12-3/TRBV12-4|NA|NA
CASNHYRDNEQFF
TGTGCCAGCAACCACTACAGAGACAATGAGCAGTTCTTC
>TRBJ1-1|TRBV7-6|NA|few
CASSLWGGNTEAFF
TGTGCCAGCAGCTTATGGGGGGGGAACACTGAAGCTTTCTTT
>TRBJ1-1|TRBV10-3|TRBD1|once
CAISRQGPNTEAFF
TGTGCCATCAGTCGACAGGGACCGAACACTGAAGCTTTCTTT
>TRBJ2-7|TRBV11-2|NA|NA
CASSQRPDSSREQYF
TGTGCCAGCAGCCAAAGACCCGATTCATCCCGGGAGCAGTACTTC
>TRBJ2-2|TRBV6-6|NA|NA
CSSQLQPNTGELFF
TGTTCCTCACAGTTACAACCAAACACCGGGGAGCTGTTTTTT
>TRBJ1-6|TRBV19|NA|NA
CASSIGTVPTFHF
TGTGCCAGTAGTATAGGCACAGTCCCTACCTTCCACTTT
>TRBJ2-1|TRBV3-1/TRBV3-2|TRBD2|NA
CASNHLAGAGDEQFF
TGTGCCAGCAACCACCTAGCGGGGGCCGGGGATGAGCAGTTCTTC
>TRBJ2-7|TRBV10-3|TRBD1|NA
CATAARQGGPGVQYF
TGTGCCACCGCGGCGAGACAGGGGGGCCCAGGCGTGCAGTACTTC
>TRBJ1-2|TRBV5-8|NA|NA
CASSLSGAYYGYTF
TGTGCCAGCAGCTTGTCAGGGGCTTACTATGGCTACACCTTC
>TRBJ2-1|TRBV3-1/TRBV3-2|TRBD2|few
CASSQAGGSYNEQFF
TGTGCCAGCAGCCAAGCGGGGGGGTCCTACAATGAGCAGTTCTTC
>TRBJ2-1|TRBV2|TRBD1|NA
CASSQNRGVWDEQFF
TGTGCCAGCAGTCAAAACAGGGGGGTCTGGGATGAGCAGTTCTTC
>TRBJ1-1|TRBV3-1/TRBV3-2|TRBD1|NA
CASSSTFAGTAAFF
TGTGCCAGCAGCTCTACTTTCGCGGGGACAGCTGCTTTCTTT
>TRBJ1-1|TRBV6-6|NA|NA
CASRGTPITEAFF
TGTGCCAGCAGGGGGACCCCTATCACTGAAGCTTTCTTT
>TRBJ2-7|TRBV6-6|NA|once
CASSKGGSYEQYF
TGTGCCAGCAGCAAAGGGGGCTCCTACGAGCAGTACTTC
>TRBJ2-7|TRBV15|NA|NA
CATSRDWVANEQYF
TGTGCCACCAGCAGAGATTGGGTGGCTAACGAGCAGTACTTC
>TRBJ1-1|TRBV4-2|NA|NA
CASSHPLTDATNTEAFF
TGTGCCAGCAGCCACCCCTTGACGGACGCGACAAACACTGAAGCTTTCTTT
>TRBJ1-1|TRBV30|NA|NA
CAWSVDTLEAFF
TGTGCCTGGAGTGTCGACACCTTGGAAGCTTTCTTT
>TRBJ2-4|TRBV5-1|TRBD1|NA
CASRLGQGSFKNIQYF
TGCGCCAGCAGATTGGGACAGGGTAGCTTCAAAAACATTCAGTACTTC
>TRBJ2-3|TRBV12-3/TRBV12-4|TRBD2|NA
CASSLGRGNAYF
TGTGCCAGCAGTTTAGGGCGGGGGAACGCGTATTTT
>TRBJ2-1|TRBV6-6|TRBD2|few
CASSSPAGGVQDEQFF
TGTGCCAGCAGTTCCCCTGCGGGAGGGGTGCAAGATGAGCAGTTCTTC
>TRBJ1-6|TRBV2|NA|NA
CASLNIRGGSPLHF
TGTGCCAGCCTCAACATCCGTGGGGGATCACCCCTCCACTTT
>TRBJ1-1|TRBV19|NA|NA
CASSIDIQGNTEAFF
TGTGCCAGTAGTATAGATATTCAGGGGAACACTGAAGCTTTCTTT
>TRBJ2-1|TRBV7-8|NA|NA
CASSFGAGLSYNEQFF
TGTGCCAGCAGCTTTGGTGCGGGGCTTTCCTACAATGAGCAGTTCTTC